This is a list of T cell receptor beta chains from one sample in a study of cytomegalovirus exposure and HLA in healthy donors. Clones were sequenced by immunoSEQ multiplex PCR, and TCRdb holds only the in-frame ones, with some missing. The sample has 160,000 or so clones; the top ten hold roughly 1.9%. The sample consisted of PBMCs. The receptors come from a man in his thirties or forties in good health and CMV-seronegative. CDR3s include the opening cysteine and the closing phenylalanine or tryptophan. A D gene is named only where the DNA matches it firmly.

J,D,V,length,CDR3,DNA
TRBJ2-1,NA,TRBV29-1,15,CSVGDSPFSYNEQFF,TGCAGCGTAGGGGACTCCCCTTTCTCCTACAATGAGCAGTTCTTC
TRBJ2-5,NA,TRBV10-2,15,CASSESGTFQETQYF,TGCGCCAGCAGTGAGTCGGGGACATTTCAAGAGACCCAGTACTTC
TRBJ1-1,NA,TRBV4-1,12,CASSPTGYEAFF,TGCGCCAGCAGCCCCACGGGATATGAAGCTTTCTTT
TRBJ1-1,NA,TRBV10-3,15,CAISESSGEATEAFF,TGTGCCATCAGTGAGTCGTCGGGGGAGGCTACTGAAGCTTTCTTT
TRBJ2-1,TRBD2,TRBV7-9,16,CASSSPPGTSRHEQFF,TGTGCCAGCAGCTCTCCCCCCGGGACTAGCAGGCATGAGCAGTTCTTC
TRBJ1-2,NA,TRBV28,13,CASSFSGNYGYTF,TGTGCCAGCAGTTTTTCAGGGAACTATGGCTACACCTTC
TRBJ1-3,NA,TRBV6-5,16,CASSFALRGSGNTIYF,TGTGCCAGCAGTTTCGCCTTAAGAGGCTCTGGAAACACCATATATTTT
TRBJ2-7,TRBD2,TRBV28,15,CASSIRAGGPSEQYF,TGTGCCAGCAGCATAAGGGCGGGAGGGCCAAGCGAGCAGTACTTC
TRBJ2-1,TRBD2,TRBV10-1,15,CASSESERESIEQFF,TGCGCCAGCAGTGAGTCCGAGCGGGAGTCGATTGAGCAGTTCTTC
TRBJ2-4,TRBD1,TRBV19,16,CASSAGTALAKNIQYF,TGTGCCAGTAGTGCAGGGACAGCCCTAGCCAAAAACATTCAGTACTTC
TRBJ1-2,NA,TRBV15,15,CATSREMGANYGYTF,TGTGCCACCAGCAGAGAAATGGGGGCGAACTATGGCTACACCTTC
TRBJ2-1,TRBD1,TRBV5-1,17,CASSRDRGRRVYNEQFF,TGCGCCAGCAGCCGAGACAGGGGGCGACGCGTCTACAATGAGCAGTTCTTC
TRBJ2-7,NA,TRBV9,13,CASSETQDYEQYF,TGTGCCAGCAGCGAAACCCAGGACTACGAGCAGTACTTC
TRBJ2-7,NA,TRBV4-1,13,CASSPDPVRGQYF,TGCGCCAGCAGCCCAGATCCTGTACGGGGGCAGTACTTC
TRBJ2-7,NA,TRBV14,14,CASSQAGLPYEQYF,TGTGCCAGCAGCCAGGCAGGTCTTCCCTACGAGCAGTACTTC
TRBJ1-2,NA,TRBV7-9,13,CASSYKDRLGYTF,TGTGCCAGCAGCTATAAAGACAGGCTTGGCTACACCTTC
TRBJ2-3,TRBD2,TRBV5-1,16,CASSSWTSGFTDTQYF,TGCGCCAGCAGCTCCTGGACTAGCGGATTCACAGATACGCAGTATTTT
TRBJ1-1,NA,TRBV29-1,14,CSAATGSQNTEAFF,TGCAGCGCTGCAACGGGGAGCCAGAACACTGAAGCTTTCTTT
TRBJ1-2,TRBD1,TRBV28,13,CASSFQGAYGYTF,TGTGCCAGCAGCTTCCAGGGGGCTTATGGCTACACCTTC
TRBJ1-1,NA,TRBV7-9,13,CATIRGFDTEAFF,TGTGCCACTATTAGGGGTTTCGACACTGAAGCTTTCTTT
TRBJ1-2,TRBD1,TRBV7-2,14,CASSDGTGVGGYTF,TGTGCCAGCAGCGACGGGACAGGGGTAGGGGGCTACACCTTC
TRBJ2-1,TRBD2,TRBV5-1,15,CASSLVREGYNEQFF,TGCGCCAGCAGCTTGGTCCGGGAGGGCTACAATGAGCAGTTCTTC
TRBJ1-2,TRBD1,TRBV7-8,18,CASSIAWTGLNSNYGYTF,TGTGCCAGCAGCATCGCCTGGACAGGGCTGAATTCTAACTATGGCTACACCTTC
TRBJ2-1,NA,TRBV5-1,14,CASSPGSSYNEQFF,TGCGCCAGCAGTCCGGGAAGCTCCTACAATGAGCAGTTCTTC
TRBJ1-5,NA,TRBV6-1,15,CASSGLELSDQPQHF,TGTGCCAGCAGTGGACTCGAATTGAGCGATCAGCCCCAGCATTTT
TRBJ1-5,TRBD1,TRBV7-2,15,CASSQGGAGGQPQHF,TGTGCCAGCAGTCAAGGGGGGGCAGGGGGCCAGCCCCAGCATTTT
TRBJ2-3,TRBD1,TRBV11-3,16,CASDTGDRVIADTQYF,TGTGCCAGCGATACCGGGGACAGGGTAATTGCAGATACGCAGTATTTT
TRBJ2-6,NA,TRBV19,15,CASSPSGWGANVLTF,TGTGCCAGTAGTCCTTCAGGGTGGGGGGCCAACGTCCTGACTTTC
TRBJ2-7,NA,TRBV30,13,CAWTQRTNYEQYF,TGTGCCTGGACCCAGCGGACCAACTACGAGCAGTACTTC